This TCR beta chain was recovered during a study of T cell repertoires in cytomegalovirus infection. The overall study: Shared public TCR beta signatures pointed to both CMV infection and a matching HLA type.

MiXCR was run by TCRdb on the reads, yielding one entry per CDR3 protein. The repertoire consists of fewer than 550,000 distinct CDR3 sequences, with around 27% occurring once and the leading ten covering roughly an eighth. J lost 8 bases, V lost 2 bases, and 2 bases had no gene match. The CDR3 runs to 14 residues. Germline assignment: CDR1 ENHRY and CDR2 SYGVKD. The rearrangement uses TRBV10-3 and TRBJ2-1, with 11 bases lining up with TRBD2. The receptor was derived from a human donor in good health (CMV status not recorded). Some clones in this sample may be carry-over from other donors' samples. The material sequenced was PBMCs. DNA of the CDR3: TGTGCCATCAGTGAGACTAGCGGGAGCGATGAGCAGTTCTTC. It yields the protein CAISETSGSDEQFF.